A single sample gave rise to the 27 T cell receptor beta chains below, sequenced in a study of T cells expressing NK-cell markers. After re-calling the 5' RACE reads, TCRdb lists one entry per CDR3 protein, DNA absent. Reported are more than 400,000 distinct CDR3 sequences; the ten largest clones contain 6% to 9.5%. Sequencing input: blood T cells: a sorted CD56 or NKG2C T cell subset, CD4+ or CD8+ T cells, or bulk PBMC T cells (not recorded which). These receptors all come from a woman aged 18 to 69 in good health.

The chain employs TRBV12-3 or TRBV12-4 and TRBJ1-1; TCRdb names TRBD1, which stays unverified in the absence of DNA. The CDR3 has 14 residues. The CDR3 loop is CASSHDRGRTEAFF.

The chain joins TRBV7-2 to TRBJ2-3; lacking DNA, the TRBD1 call made by TCRdb goes unchecked. Germline V lookup: CDR1 SGHTA, CDR2 FQGNSA. The CDR3 has 13 residues. CDR3: CASSLGAPYTQYF.

The chain uses TRBV7-9 and TRBJ1-2; TCRdb names TRBD1, which stays unverified in the absence of DNA. The CDR3 length is 15 residues. Germline assignment: CDR1 SEHNR and CDR2 FQNEAQ (reference sequence). CDR3 region: CASSLPTGSSYGYTF.

V is TRBV27 and J is TRBJ2-7; TCRdb picks TRBD1, but there is no DNA to check that call. The V gene's germline CDR1 is MNHEY and CDR2 SMNVEV (reference sequence). There are 14 residues in the CDR3. The CDR3 sequence is CASRGTGNSYEQYF.

This chain connects TRBV5-1 to TRBJ2-1; TCRdb's D call of TRBD2 is untestable without DNA. The CDR3 is 15 amino acids. The germline V gene encodes CDR1 SGHRS and CDR2 YFSETQ. CDR3 protein: CASSLGGGTYNEQFF.

This sequence joins TRBV20-1 and TRBJ2-3; no DNA is available, so the TRBD2 call from TCRdb remains unchecked. The CDR3 is made up of 15 amino acids. Germline V gene data show CDR1 as DFQATT and CDR2 as SNEGSKA (reference sequence). CDR3 loop: CSARGTSGYADTQYF.

The chain has TRBV10-2 and TRBJ2-3. The length of the CDR3 is 14 residues. Germline CDR1 WSHSY, CDR2 SAAADI. The CDR3 protein is CASSLFMRTDTQYF.

The rearrangement joins TRBV6-2 or TRBV6-3 to TRBJ2-5; the D gene TCRdb calls, TRBD1, cannot be checked with no DNA. The CDR3 contains 14 residues. Per germline, CDR1 MNHEY and CDR2 SVGEGT. CDR3 in amino acids: CASSHRVNQETQYF.

The V gene is TRBV14, the J gene TRBJ2-1; the TCRdb call, TRBD1, lacks DNA for checking. Germline assignment: CDR1 SGHDN and CDR2 FVKESK. The CDR3 loop spans 15 amino acids. The CDR3 spells CAPGGRPQGRNEQFF.

CDR3 protein: CASSLGRGGANVLTF. The chain recombines TRBV5-4 with TRBJ2-6. Per germline, CDR1 SGHNT and CDR2 YYREEE (reference sequence). This CDR3 spans 15 amino acids.

The J gene is TRBJ2-7, the V gene TRBV29-1. CDR3 length equals 12 residues. The germline V gene has CDR1 SQVTM and CDR2 ANQGSEA. CDR3 residues: CSVGHGGPVKYF.

The V call is TRBV11-2, the J call TRBJ1-2; TCRdb proposes TRBD1, but this gene call is untestable without DNA. Germline V gives CDR1 SGHAT, CDR2 FQNNGV. The CDR3 has 17 residues. This chain's CDR3 is CASSLEGGTGANYGYTF.

The J gene is TRBJ1-4, the V gene TRBV20-1. Germline V gene data show CDR1 as DFQATT and CDR2 as SNEGSKA (reference sequence). The CDR3 is made up of 15 amino acids. This CDR3 is CSAPRAGRDHEKLFF.

The chain couples TRBV7-9 to TRBJ2-7; TCRdb reports TRBD2, a call that lacks DNA to check it against. The germline V gene has CDR1 SEHNR and CDR2 FQNEAQ (reference sequence). The CDR3 contains 14 residues. Here the CDR3 reads CASSLTSGLYEQYF.

CDR3 sequence: CASSFEMTGEGTEAFF. The chain recombines TRBV5-1 with TRBJ1-1; without DNA, the TCRdb call of TRBD1 cannot be checked. The CDR3 sequence is 16 residues long. CDR1 is SGHRS and CDR2 is YFSETQ in the germline V gene.

This chain connects TRBV7-3 to TRBJ2-3; the D gene TCRdb calls, TRBD1, cannot be checked with no DNA. The CDR3 loop spans 15 amino acids. In germline, CDR1 is SGHTA, CDR2 FQGTGA. This CDR3 is CASSLFSGSVDTQYF.

The chain links TRBV11-2 to TRBJ1-5; there is no DNA to check the TCRdb D call of TRBD1. The CDR3 is made up of 19 amino acids. CDR1 SGHAT and CDR2 FQNNGV come from the germline V gene. The CDR3 loop reads CASSLGFGTGGWSNQPQHF.

The chain carries TRBV29-1 and TRBJ1-4; TCRdb's assignment of TRBD1 cannot be checked, as there is no DNA. Per the germline V gene, CDR1 is SQVTM and CDR2 is ANQGSEA. The CDR3 contains 13 residues. CDR3 sequence reads: CSVDPGEAGKLFF.

This chain joins TRBV4-1 and TRBJ1-1; TCRdb designates TRBD1, a call that cannot be tested without DNA. There are 14 residues in the CDR3. The germline V gene encodes CDR1 MGHRA and CDR2 YSYEKL. CDR3 region: CASSQGRGSTEAFF.

The chain joins TRBV4-2 to TRBJ2-7; lacking DNA, the TRBD2 call made by TCRdb goes unchecked. There are 16 residues in the CDR3. Germline V CDR1 and CDR2: LGHNA, YNFKEQ. CDR3 amino acids: CASSQEGGRGSYEQYF.

The genes are TRBV7-9 and TRBJ2-2; the TCRdb call, TRBD2, lacks DNA for checking. Germline-derived CDR1 and CDR2 are SEHNR and FQNEAQ (reference sequence). This CDR3 is built from 17 residues. The CDR3 sequence is CASSFLAGGRGTGELFF.

This chain uses TRBV5-1 with TRBJ1-5; TCRdb names TRBD1, which stays unverified in the absence of DNA. Germline loops: CDR1 SGHRS, CDR2 YFSETQ. This CDR3 has 15 residues. The chain's CDR3 is CASSLGTGVGQPQHF. Full variable domain (remainder filled in from reference TRBV5-1 and TRBJ1-5): KAGVTQTPRYLIKTRGQQVTLSCSPISGHRSVSWYQQTPGQGLQFLFEYFSETQRNKGNFPGRFSGRQFSNSRSEMNVSTLELGDSALYLCASSLGTGVGQPQHFGDGTRLSIL.

V and J are TRBV6-4 and TRBJ2-1; with no DNA, the TCRdb D assignment of TRBD1 cannot be verified. The CDR3 length is 15 residues. Germline-derived CDR1 and CDR2 are MRHNA and SNTAGT. The chain's CDR3 is CASSSEPRGKDEQFF.

The rearrangement joins TRBV4-2 to TRBJ2-1. This CDR3 region has 13 residues. Germline V gene sequence: CDR1 LGHNA, CDR2 YNFKEQ. CDR3: CASSQAGGREQFF.

The J gene is TRBJ1-2, the V gene TRBV3-1; the D call of TRBD1 rests on TCRdb alone, since no DNA is present to check it. Germline V gives CDR1 LGHDT, CDR2 YNNKEL (reference sequence). This CDR3 contains 14 residues. CDR3 residues: CASSQYRQNYGYTF.

The V gene is TRBV12-3 or TRBV12-4, the J gene TRBJ2-1; there is no DNA to check the TCRdb D call of TRBD1. The CDR3 spans 12 residues. The CDR3 here is CASSKRGNEQFF.

The V call is TRBV12-3 or TRBV12-4, the J call TRBJ2-1; absent DNA, TCRdb's TRBD2 call cannot be checked. The CDR3 loop spans 12 amino acids. This chain's CDR3 is CAHGTPGDEQFF.